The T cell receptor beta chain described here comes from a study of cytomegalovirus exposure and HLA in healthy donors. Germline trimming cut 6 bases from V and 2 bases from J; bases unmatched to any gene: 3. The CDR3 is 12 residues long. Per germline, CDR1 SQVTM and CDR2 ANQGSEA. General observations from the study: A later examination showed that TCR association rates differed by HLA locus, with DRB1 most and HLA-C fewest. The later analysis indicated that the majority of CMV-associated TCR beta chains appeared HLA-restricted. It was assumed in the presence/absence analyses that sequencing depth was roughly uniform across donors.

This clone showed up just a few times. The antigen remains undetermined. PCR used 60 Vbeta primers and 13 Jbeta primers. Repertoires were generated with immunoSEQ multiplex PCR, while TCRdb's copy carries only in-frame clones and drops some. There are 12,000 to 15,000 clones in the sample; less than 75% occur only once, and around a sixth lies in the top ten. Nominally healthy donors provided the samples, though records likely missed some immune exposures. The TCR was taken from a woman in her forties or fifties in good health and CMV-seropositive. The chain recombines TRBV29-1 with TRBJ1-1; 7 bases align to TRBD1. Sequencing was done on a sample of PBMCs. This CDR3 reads CSVHRGNTEAFF. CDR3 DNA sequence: TGCAGCGTGCACAGGGGTAACACTGAAGCTTTCTTT.